The 32 T cell receptor beta chains in this list originate from one sample, sequenced in a study of Graves' ophthalmopathy and Graves' hyperthyroidism. Scientists amplified the TCR beta CDR3 regions from RNA transcripts. Following a first-round RT-PCR that used HTBI primers, a second-round multiplex PCR was carried out. TCRdb redid the calling of the multiplex PCR reads with MiXCR, one entry per CDR3 protein. Altogether about 550,000 distinct CDR3 sequences are present, 35% to 40% being singletons, with the ten largest covering 3.5% to 4.5%. The material sequenced was peripheral blood or thyroid tissue (not recorded which). Receptor source: an adult man with Graves' hyperthyroidism.

The chain is built from TRBV10-2 and TRBJ2-2; D remains unclear. The CDR3 spans 13 residues. V was shortened by 10 bases and J by 0 bases, with 9 bases between the two germline ends. Germline V gene data show CDR1 as WSHSY and CDR2 as SAAADI. CDR3 protein: CATQYSNTGELFF. For the CDR3, the DNA is TGCGCCACCCAATACTCGAACACCGGGGAGCTGTTTTTT.

V is TRBV19 and J is TRBJ2-3; 10 nucleotides line up with TRBD2. The length of the CDR3 is 18 residues. Per germline, CDR1 LNHDA and CDR2 SQIVND (reference sequence). The V and J ends lost 3 bases and 3 bases, in that order; junction bases with no gene match: 12. CDR3 nucleotide sequence: TGTGCCAGTAGTATCGCTTCGGCTAGCGGGAGTTTAACAGATACGCAGTATTTT. Encoded protein: CASSIASASGSLTDTQYF.

Concerning this clonotype: No DNA is shown, since the ends of the CDR3 on it are uncertain; the CDR3 is the one TCRdb lists. This rearrangement joins TRBV2 to TRBJ1-2; TRBD1 was called by the table and not checked on the DNA. The CDR3 adds up to 20 amino acids, both ends counted. Germline CDR1 is SNHLY and CDR2 is FYNNEI. This chain's CDR3 is CASIYLCSGTMTDTNYGYTF.

This clonotype was counted only a few times. The rearrangement links TRBV20-1 to TRBJ2-7, with TRBD1 matching 8 bases. The CDR3 extends over 14 amino acids. Germline trimming cut 3 bases from V and 4 bases from J; bases unmatched to any gene: 8. Per germline, CDR1 DFQATT and CDR2 SNEGSKA (reference sequence). The CDR3 reads CSASYRQGAYEQYF. CDR3 in DNA: TGCAGTGCTAGTTACCGGCAGGGGGCATACGAGCAGTACTTC.

To note about this clonotype: A much bigger clone sits one base away, suggesting this may be a read error. This chain links TRBV9 with TRBJ2-5; possible D gene TRBD1, 5 bases. Per germline, CDR1 SGDLS and CDR2 YYNGEE. The CDR3 loop spans 16 amino acids. Trimming removed 0 bases at V and 5 bases at J, with 17 bases between. The CDR3 region is CASSVAPPTDGETQYF. The DNA for the CDR3 is TGTGCCAGCAGCGTAGCCCCACCGACAGACGGGGAGACCCAGTACTTC.

The chain employs TRBV2 and TRBJ1-2, with 12 bases aligning to TRBD1. The CDR3 totals 13 residues. Germline V gene sequence: CDR1 SNHLY, CDR2 FYNNEI. V shed 5 bases and J 8 bases; nucleotides not matched to a gene: 3. CDR3: CASSPGQGAGYTF. In DNA, the CDR3 is TGTGCCAGCAGTCCGGGACAGGGGGCAGGCTACACCTTC.

The genes are TRBV7-8 and TRBJ2-7, with a tentative D call TRBD1 (7 bases). The CDR3 runs 14 residues. Germline CDR1 SGHVS, CDR2 FQNEAQ. V was cut by 6 bases and J by 5 bases, with 17 bases left in between. CDR3 nucleotides: TGTGCCAGCAGGCTCCAACAGGGGAGGAACGAGCAGTACTTC. It is translated as CASRLQQGRNEQYF.

This clonotype was found many times. This chain uses TRBV6-5 with TRBJ1-2; 7 positions match TRBD1. After removal of 4 bases from V and 3 bases from J, the junction contained 8 bases not matched to a gene. The germline V gene has CDR1 MNHEY and CDR2 SVGAGI. The CDR3 contains 15 residues. The CDR3: CASSLGLQGDYGYTF. The CDR3 DNA sequence: TGTGCCAGCAGTTTAGGCCTCCAGGGGGACTATGGCTACACCTTC.

This clonotype was seen many times. Compared with germline, one end of the junction differs, possibly owing to a read error. V and J are TRBV7-9 and TRBJ1-2; 8 bases line up with TRBD1. The CDR3 consists of 13 residues. Germline V gene sequence: CDR1 SEHNR, CDR2 FQNEAQ (reference sequence). The CDR3 nucleotides are TGCGCCAGCAGCTTGAGGACAGGGTATGGCTACACCTTC. Protein: CASSLRTGYGYTF. Combining the CDR3 with reference TRBV7-9 and TRBJ1-2 gives the whole variable domain DTGVSQNPRHKITKRGQNVTFRCDPISEHNRLYWYRQTLGQGPEFLTYFQNEAQLEKSRLLSDRFSAERPKGSFSTLEIQRTEQGDSAMYLCASSLRTGYGYTFGSGTRLTVV.

The chain uses TRBV9 and TRBJ1-1; 12 positions agree with TRBD1. Germline CDR1 SGDLS, CDR2 YYNGEE. Trimming at V came to 0 bases and at J to 14 bases, leaving 14 bases not matched to a gene. The CDR3 is 16 residues long. CDR3 loop: CASSVDGTGGHNEQFF. The CDR3 coding sequence is TGTGCCAGCAGCGTAGACGGGACAGGGGGCCACAATGAGCAGTTCTTT.

V is TRBV4-1 and J is TRBJ2-5, with 7 bases fitting TRBD1. The CDR3 runs 16 residues. V lost 1 base, J lost 2 bases, and 7 bases stayed unmatched. Germline CDR1 reads MGHRA; CDR2 reads YSYEKL. Here the CDR3 reads CASSQGQVGQQETQYF. CDR3 nucleotides: TGCGCCAGCAGCCAAGGGCAGGTGGGACAGCAAGAGACCCAGTACTTC.

The chain employs TRBV7-6 and TRBJ2-5, with 10 bases fitting TRBD2. The trim removed 10 bases at V and 3 bases at J, leaving 26 bases unmatched. Germline loops: CDR1 SGHVS, CDR2 FNYEAQ. The CDR3 runs to 20 residues. CDR3 coding DNA: TGTGCCACAAAAAGGGGGGGGCTAGCGGGAGTCCAAAGCTGGAAAGAGACCCAGTACTTC. This gives the protein CATKRGGLAGVQSWKETQYF.

This chain connects TRBV29-1 to TRBJ2-7; D is undetermined. V gave up 3 bases and J gave up 2 bases, with 8 bases separating them. The CDR3 sequence is 12 residues long. Germline lookup yields CDR1 SQVTM and CDR2 ANQGSEA. In DNA, the CDR3 is TGCAGCGTTGAGCGGATCCCCTACGAGCAGTACTTC. Amino acid sequence: CSVERIPYEQYF.

This clonotype was seen many times. This sequence joins TRBV25-1 and TRBJ1-2; possible D gene TRBD1, 6 bases. Trimming pared 3 bases from V and 8 bases from J, leaving 16 bases between. The CDR3 totals 14 residues. Germline CDR1 MGHDK, CDR2 SYGVNS. The CDR3 DNA reads as TGTGCCAGCAGTGAGCACAAACTCGGGACAGGCTACACCTTC. This codes for CASSEHKLGTGYTF.

V is TRBV12-3 or TRBV12-4 and J is TRBJ1-3; D gene uncertain. CDR3 length equals 15 residues. V was clipped by 5 bases and J by 0 bases, with 11 bases between them. The CDR3 nucleotides are TGTGCCAGCAGTACTCGACGGTCCTCTGGAAACACCATATATTTT. It specifies CASSTRRSSGNTIYF.

Concerning this clonotype itself: This may be a read error: a much more frequent sequence differs by one nucleotide. The chain recombines TRBV6-5 with TRBJ2-7, with 14 bases aligning to TRBD2. Losses at the gene ends were 6 bases for V and 6 bases for J; bases not matched to a gene: 7. CDR3 length equals 15 residues. Per germline, CDR1 MNHEY and CDR2 SVGAGI. The DNA of the CDR3 is TGTGCCAGCAGGCTAGGGACTAGCGGGGGAGGCGAGCAGTACTTC. Its translation is CASRLGTSGGGEQYF.

The rearrangement links TRBV7-2 to TRBJ2-5; a weak D match, TRBD2 (6 bases). The CDR3 is made up of 13 amino acids. V shed 11 bases and J shed 4 bases, with 17 bases lying between them. Germline V gives CDR1 SGHTA, CDR2 FQGNSA. CDR3 coding DNA: TGTGCCTGGAAGTGGCGGGATATAGAGACCCAGTACTTC. Its protein product is CAWKWRDIETQYF.

This clonotype was observed at least ten times. The chain links TRBV20-1 to TRBJ1-1; D not resolved. Germline lookup yields CDR1 DFQATT and CDR2 SNEGSKA (reference sequence). Trimming left V 6 bases short and J 0 bases short, with 14 bases between. The CDR3 spans 14 residues. The CDR3 coding sequence is TGCAGTGCAACGGGTCTCGGATTGAACACTGAAGCTTTCTTT. Translating gives CSATGLGLNTEAFF.

The chain has TRBV5-1 and TRBJ1-2; 11 positions match TRBD1. Unmatched junction bases numbered 18, after V lost 4 bases and J lost 13 bases. Germline V lookup: CDR1 SGHRS, CDR2 YFSETQ. This CDR3 contains 16 residues. The CDR3 DNA reads TGCGCCAGCAGCCCAAGCGCCCGAGGACAGGGGGCGCCGGTCACCTTC. As protein: CASSPSARGQGAPVTF. Variable domain in full (rest from reference TRBV5-1 and TRBJ1-2): KAGVTQTPRYLIKTRGQQVTLSCSPISGHRSVSWYQQTPGQGLQFLFEYFSETQRNKGNFPGRFSGRQFSNSRSEMNVSTLELGDSALYLCASSPSARGQGAPVTFGSGTRLTVV.

This clonotype was counted many times. The chain has TRBV20-1 and TRBJ1-6; unclear D gene. V was clipped by 2 bases and J by 10 bases, with 18 bases between them. The length of the CDR3 is 15 residues. In germline, CDR1 is DFQATT, CDR2 SNEGSKA (reference sequence). The CDR3 here is CSARSRGLGYSPLHF. DNA for the CDR3: TGCAGTGCTAGATCCCGGGGTTTGGGATACTCACCCCTCCACTTT.

This clonotype was seen many times. The chain links TRBV20-1 to TRBJ2-7, with a weak D call TRBD1 (5 bases). This CDR3 has 11 residues. V was trimmed by 6 bases and J by 4 bases, leaving 10 bases between them. CDR1 is DFQATT, CDR2 SNEGSKA, per germline (reference sequence). The CDR3 region has the DNA TGCAGTGCCCAAGACAGATACGAGCAGTACTTC. Amino acid sequence: CSAQDRYEQYF.

Remarks on this clonotype: An end of the junction differs from the germline gene, which may be a read error. The chain is built from TRBV6-5 and TRBJ1-1; D call uncertain. Germline CDR1 and CDR2: MNHEY and SVGAGI. CDR3 length: 13 residues. CDR3 sequence: CTSSVGFRTEAFF. The CDR3 region has the DNA TGTACCAGCTCGGTAGGGTTTCGCACTGAAGCTTTCTTT.

The chain is built from TRBV10-3 and TRBJ1-2; D gene uncertain. CDR1 and CDR2 (germline): ENHRY, SYGVKD. CDR3 length equals 15 residues. CDR3 DNA sequence: TGTGGCAGCACTGAGGGTCACTCGGCCCGCTATGGCTACACCTTC. Encoded protein: CGSTEGHSARYGYTF.

As for this clonotype: One junction end disagrees with the germline gene, perhaps due to a read error. This chain connects TRBV24-1 to TRBJ2-2; perhaps D is TRBD1 or TRBD2 (5 bases each). The CDR3 loop spans 14 amino acids. Germline-derived CDR1 and CDR2 are KGHDR and SFDVKD. DNA for the CDR3: TGTGCCACCGAAGGGGCCCCGTTCACCGGGGAGCCGTTTTTT. This sequence encodes CATEGAPFTGEPFF.

Of note for this clonotype: Being one base from a much bigger clone, this may be a read error. V is TRBV6-2 or TRBV6-3 and J is TRBJ1-1; no clear D. The germline V gene has CDR1 MNHEY and CDR2 SVGEGT. The CDR3 covers 14 residues. The CDR3 region is CASRKTGINTEASF. The DNA for the CDR3 is TGTGCCAGCAGAAAGACGGGGATCAACACTGAAGCTTCCTTT.

V usage is TRBV5-1 and J usage is TRBJ1-6; 10 nucleotides align to TRBD1. Germline CDR1 SGHRS, CDR2 YFSETQ. The trim removed 4 bases at V and 7 bases at J, leaving 8 bases unmatched. This CDR3 is 16 amino acids long. CDR3 sequence: CASSAGTGVENSPLHF. The CDR3 nucleotides are TGCGCCAGCAGCGCCGGGACAGGGGTAGAGAATTCACCCCTCCACTTT.

This clonotype was observed a single time. The rearrangement joins TRBV9 to TRBJ2-7; 7 positions match TRBD2. With the DNA end fitting TRBJ2-1 better, the J assignment may be wrong. CDR3 length equals 13 residues. Germline-derived CDR1 and CDR2 are SGDLS and YYNGEE. The CDR3 here is CASSVGGSHEQFF. The CDR3, as DNA: TGTGCCAGCAGCGTGGGGGGGTCCCATGAGCAGTTCTTC.

V usage is TRBV9 and J usage is TRBJ2-6; D is unclear. V was cut by 2 bases and J by 4 bases, with 10 bases left in between. The CDR3 runs 15 residues. Germline assignment: CDR1 SGDLS and CDR2 YYNGEE. The CDR3 sequence: CASSVGGVGANVLTF. DNA of the CDR3: TGTGCCAGCAGCGTCGGTGGGGTCGGGGCCAACGTCCTGACTTTC. The full variable domain, its missing parts supplied by reference TRBV9 and TRBJ2-6, is DSGVTQTPKHLITATGQRVTLRCSPRSGDLSVYWYQQSLDQGLQFLIQYYNGEERAKGNILERFSAQQFPDLHSELNLSSLELGDSALYFCASSVGGVGANVLTFGAGSRLTVL.

The rearrangement uses TRBV6-9 and TRBJ1-5; 11 positions match TRBD1. Germline V CDR1 and CDR2: MNHGY, SVAAGI. This CDR3 comprises 16 residues. After removal of 4 bases from V and 6 bases from J, the junction contained 8 bases not matched to a gene. CDR3 in DNA: TGTGCCAGCAGTTTATTAGGACAGGGGGCAGGTCAGCCCCAGCATTTT. It translates to CASSLLGQGAGQPQHF.

There are a few counts of this clonotype. This chain uses TRBV20-1 with TRBJ2-2; D gene uncertain. V gave up 7 bases and J gave up 2 bases, with 11 bases separating them. This CDR3 is built from 13 residues. Looked up from germline, CDR1 is DFQATT and CDR2 is SNEGSKA (reference sequence). The CDR3 here is CSVPQSNTGELFF. The CDR3 bases are TGCAGTGTCCCCCAGTCCAACACCGGGGAGCTGTTTTTT.

The V call is TRBV29-1, the J call TRBJ2-2; D tentatively fits TRBD1 or TRBD2 (5 bases each). From germline, CDR1 is SQVTM and CDR2 ANQGSEA. V lost 2 bases and J lost 5, with 12 bases in between. The CDR3 is 14 residues long. CDR3 bases: TGCAGCGTTGAATCCCCGGGGCGGACCGGGGAGCTGTTTTTT. This sequence encodes CSVESPGRTGELFF.

The chain couples TRBV6-1 to TRBJ1-2; a possible D gene is TRBD1 (5 bases). The V end lost 5 bases, the J end lost 2 bases, and 15 bases lay between the germline ends. CDR1 is MNHNS and CDR2 is SASEGT in the germline V gene. The CDR3 has 15 amino acids. The CDR3 region is CASSLRQGLNYGYTF. The DNA of the CDR3 is TGTGCCAGCAGTTTACGGCAGGGACTGAACTATGGCTACACCTTC.